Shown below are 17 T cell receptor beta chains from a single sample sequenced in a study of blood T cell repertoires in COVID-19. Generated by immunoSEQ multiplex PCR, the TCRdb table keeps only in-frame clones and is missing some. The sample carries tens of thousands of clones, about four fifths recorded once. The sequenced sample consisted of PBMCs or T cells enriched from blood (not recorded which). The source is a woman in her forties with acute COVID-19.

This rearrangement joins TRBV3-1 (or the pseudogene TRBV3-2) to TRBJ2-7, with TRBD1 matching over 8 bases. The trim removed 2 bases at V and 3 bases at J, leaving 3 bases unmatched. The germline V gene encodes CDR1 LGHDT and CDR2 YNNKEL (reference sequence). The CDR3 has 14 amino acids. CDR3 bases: TGTGCCAGCAGCCAACCCGGACAGGGCTACGAGCAGTACTTC. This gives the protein CASSQPGQGYEQYF.

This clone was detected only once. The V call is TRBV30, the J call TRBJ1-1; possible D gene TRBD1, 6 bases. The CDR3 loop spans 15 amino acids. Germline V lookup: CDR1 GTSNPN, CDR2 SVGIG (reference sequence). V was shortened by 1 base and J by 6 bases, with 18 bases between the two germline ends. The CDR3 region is CAWSATGNVSPEAFF. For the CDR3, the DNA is TGTGCCTGGAGTGCTACAGGGAATGTATCTCCTGAAGCTTTCTTT.

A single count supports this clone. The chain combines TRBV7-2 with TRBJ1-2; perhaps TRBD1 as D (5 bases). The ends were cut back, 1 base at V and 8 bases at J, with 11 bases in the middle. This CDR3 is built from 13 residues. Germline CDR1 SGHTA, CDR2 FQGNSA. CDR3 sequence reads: CASSLDYGGGYTF. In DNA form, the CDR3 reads TGTGCCAGCAGCTTAGATTACGGGGGAGGCTACACCTTC.

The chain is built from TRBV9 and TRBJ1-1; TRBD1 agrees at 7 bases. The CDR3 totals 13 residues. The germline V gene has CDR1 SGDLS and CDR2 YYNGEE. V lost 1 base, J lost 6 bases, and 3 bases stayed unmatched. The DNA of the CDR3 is TGTGCCAGCAGCGTACAGGGGGTCGCTGAAGCTTTCTTT. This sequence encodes CASSVQGVAEAFF.

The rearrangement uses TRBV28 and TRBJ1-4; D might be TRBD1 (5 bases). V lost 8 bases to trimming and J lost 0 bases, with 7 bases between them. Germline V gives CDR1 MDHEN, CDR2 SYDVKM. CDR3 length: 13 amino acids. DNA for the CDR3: TGTGCCAGCGGGGGGACAACTAATGAAAAACTGTTTTTT. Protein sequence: CASGGTTNEKLFF.

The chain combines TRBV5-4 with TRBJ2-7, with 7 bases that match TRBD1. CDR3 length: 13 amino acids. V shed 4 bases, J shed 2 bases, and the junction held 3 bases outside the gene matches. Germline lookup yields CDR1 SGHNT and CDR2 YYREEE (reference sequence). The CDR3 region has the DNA TGTGCCAGCAGCAACAGGGGCCCCTACGAGCAGTACTTC. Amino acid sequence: CASSNRGPYEQYF.

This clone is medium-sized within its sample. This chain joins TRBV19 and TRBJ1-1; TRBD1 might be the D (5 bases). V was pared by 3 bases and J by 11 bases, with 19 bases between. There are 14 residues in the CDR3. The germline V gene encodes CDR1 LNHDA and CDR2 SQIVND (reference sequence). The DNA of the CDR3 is TGTGCCAGTAGTATTGATATAAAGGGGTTTACGGCTTTCTTT. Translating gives CASSIDIKGFTAFF.

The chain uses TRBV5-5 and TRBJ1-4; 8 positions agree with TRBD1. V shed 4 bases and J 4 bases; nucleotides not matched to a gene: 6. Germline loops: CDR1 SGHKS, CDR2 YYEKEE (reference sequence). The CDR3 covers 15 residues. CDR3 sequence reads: CASSVQGANNEKLFF. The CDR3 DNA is TGTGCCAGCAGCGTCCAGGGGGCGAATAATGAAAAACTGTTTTTT.

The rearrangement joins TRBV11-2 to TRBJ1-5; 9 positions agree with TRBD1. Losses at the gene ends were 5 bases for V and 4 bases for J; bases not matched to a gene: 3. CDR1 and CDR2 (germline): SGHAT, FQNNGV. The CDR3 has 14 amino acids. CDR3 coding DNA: TGTGCCAGCAGCGGGACAGGGAGGAATCAGCCCCAGCATTTT. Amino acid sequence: CASSGTGRNQPQHF.

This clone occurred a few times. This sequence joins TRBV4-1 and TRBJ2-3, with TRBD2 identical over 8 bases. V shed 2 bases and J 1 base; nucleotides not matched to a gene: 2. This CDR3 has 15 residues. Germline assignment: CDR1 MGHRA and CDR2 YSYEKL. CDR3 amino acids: CASSQQLAGTDTQYF. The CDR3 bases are TGCGCCAGCAGCCAACAACTAGCGGGCACAGATACGCAGTATTTT.

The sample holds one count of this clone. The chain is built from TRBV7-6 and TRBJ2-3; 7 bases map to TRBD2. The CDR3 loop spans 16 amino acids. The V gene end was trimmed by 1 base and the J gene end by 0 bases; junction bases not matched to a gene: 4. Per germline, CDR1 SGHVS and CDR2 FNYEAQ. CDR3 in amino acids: CASSLGPGGSTDTQYF. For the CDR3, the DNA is TGTGCCAGCAGCTTAGGTCCGGGGGGTAGCACAGATACGCAGTATTTT.

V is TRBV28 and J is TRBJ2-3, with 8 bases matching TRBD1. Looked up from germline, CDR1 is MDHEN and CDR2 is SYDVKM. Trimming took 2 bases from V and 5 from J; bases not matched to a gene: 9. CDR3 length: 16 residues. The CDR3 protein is CASSLTGTGLRDTQYF. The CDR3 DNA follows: TGTGCCAGCAGTTTAACGGGGACAGGATTGAGAGATACGCAGTATTTT.

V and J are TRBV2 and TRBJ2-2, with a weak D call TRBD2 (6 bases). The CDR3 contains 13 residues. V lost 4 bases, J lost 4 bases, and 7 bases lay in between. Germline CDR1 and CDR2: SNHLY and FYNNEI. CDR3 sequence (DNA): TGTGCCAGCAGTGTGGGGGGCACCGGGGAGCTGTTTTTT. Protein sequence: CASSVGGTGELFF.

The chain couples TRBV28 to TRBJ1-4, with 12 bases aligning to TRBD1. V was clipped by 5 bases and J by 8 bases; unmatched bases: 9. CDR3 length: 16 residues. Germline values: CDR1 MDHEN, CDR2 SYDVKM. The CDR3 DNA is TGTGCCAGCAGTGACGGGACAGGGGGCTTCTTGGAAAAACTGTTTTTT. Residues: CASSDGTGGFLEKLFF.

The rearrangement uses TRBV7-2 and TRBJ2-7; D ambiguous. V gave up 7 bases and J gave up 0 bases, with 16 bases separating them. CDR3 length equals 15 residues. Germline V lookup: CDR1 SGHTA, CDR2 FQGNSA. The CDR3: CASNTVPVGSYEQYF. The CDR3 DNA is TGTGCCAGCAACACAGTCCCGGTGGGCTCCTACGAGCAGTACTTC.

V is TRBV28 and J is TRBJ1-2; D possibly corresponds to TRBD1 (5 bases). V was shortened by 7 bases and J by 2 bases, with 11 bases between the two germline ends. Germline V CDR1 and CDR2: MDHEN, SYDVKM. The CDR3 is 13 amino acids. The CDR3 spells CASTQGRNYGYTF. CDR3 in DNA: TGTGCCAGCACCCAGGGCCGAAACTATGGCTACACCTTC.

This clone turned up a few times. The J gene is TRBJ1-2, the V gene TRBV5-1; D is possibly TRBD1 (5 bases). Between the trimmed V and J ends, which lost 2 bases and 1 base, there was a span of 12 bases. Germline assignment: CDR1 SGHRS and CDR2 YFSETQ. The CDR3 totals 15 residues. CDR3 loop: CASSFDSLFNYGYTF. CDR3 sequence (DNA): TGCGCCAGCAGCTTTGACAGTCTATTTAACTATGGCTACACCTTC.